This entry lists 11 T cell receptor beta chains sequenced from one sample in a study of immune cell composition in non-small cell lung cancer (TCRdb year 2017). Library prep was done by the immunoSEQ multiplex PCR assay. Not all clones reach the TCRdb copy of this immuneACCESS table, which keeps in-frame sequences only. Checked studies attribute under half of the gap to unresolved V genes and leave the rest unexplained. In this sample the table shows roughly 14,000 clones, over 75% of which occur a single time. Of the sample, 11% falls within the top ten clones. Sequenced material: lung tumor tissue. These receptors were obtained from a human donor with non-small cell lung cancer.

The chain uses TRBV30 and TRBJ1-1; D remains unclear. In germline, CDR1 is GTSNPN, CDR2 SVGIG (reference sequence). The ends were cut back, 4 bases at V and 1 base at J, with 10 bases in the middle. The CDR3 sequence is 13 residues long. The CDR3 here is CAWTFSRNTEAFF. DNA for the CDR3: TGTGCCTGGACGTTTAGCCGGAACACTGAAGCTTTCTTT.

V is TRBV5-4 and J is TRBJ2-3, with 7 bases lining up with TRBD2. This CDR3 is 15 amino acids long. Trimming took 0 bases from V and 4 from J; bases not matched to a gene: 5. Germline CDR1 and CDR2: SGHNT and YYREEE (reference sequence). The CDR3 region has the DNA TGTGCCAGCAGCTTGGACGGGAGGAGCCCAGATACGCAGTATTTT. Translating gives CASSLDGRSPDTQYF.

As to this clone: This sample includes further DNA sequences coding for the same CDR3. The chain is built from TRBV7-8 and TRBJ2-3, with TRBD2 matching 12 bases. The CDR3 length is 18 residues. Unmatched junction bases numbered 6, after V lost 1 base and J lost 1 base. The germline gives CDR1 SGHVS, CDR2 FQNEAQ. The DNA of the CDR3 is TGTGCCAGCAGCTTAGGCACTCTAGCGGGAGGGCGCACAGATACGCAGTATTTT. Its protein is CASSLGTLAGGRTDTQYF. Full variable domain (rest looked up from reference TRBV7-8 and TRBJ2-3): GAGVSQSPRYKVAKRGQDVALRCDPISGHVSLFWYQQALGQGPEFLTYFQNEAQLDKSGLPSDRFFAERPEGSVSTLKIQRTQQEDSAVYLCASSLGTLAGGRTDTQYFGPGTRLTVL.

The chain has TRBV5-4 and TRBJ2-2; 14 bases match TRBD2. J lost 6 bases, V lost 1 base, and 2 bases had no gene match. The length of the CDR3 is 16 residues. Germline V gene data show CDR1 as SGHNT and CDR2 as YYREEE (reference sequence). CDR3 coding DNA: TGTGCCAGCAGCTTGATGACTAGCGGGAGGGCCGGGGAGCTGTTTTTT. This encodes CASSLMTSGRAGELFF.

This clone has only a few counts. The chain uses TRBV5-6 and TRBJ2-3; D perhaps matches TRBD2 (6 bases). Between the trimmed V and J ends, which lost 3 bases and 8 bases, there was a span of 16 bases. CDR3 length equals 14 residues. CDR1 SGHDT and CDR2 YYEEEE come from the germline V gene. CDR3: CASSSRTVGGTQYF. For the CDR3, the DNA is TGTGCCAGCAGCTCTCGCACTGTGGGGGGTACGCAGTATTTT.

This chain connects TRBV29-1 to TRBJ2-7; D possibly corresponds to TRBD2 (5 bases). Germline assignment: CDR1 SQVTM and CDR2 ANQGSEA. The CDR3 runs to 14 residues. V was pared by 1 base and J by 6 bases, with 16 bases between. In DNA, the CDR3 is TGCAGCGTTGAAGGCGGAGCGGCCGAGGCCGAGCAGTACTTC. Translated: CSVEGGAAEAEQYF.

J is TRBJ2-1 and V is TRBV7-8, with TRBD2 matching 10 bases. The CDR3 covers 17 residues. Germline trimming cut 2 bases from V and 2 bases from J; bases unmatched to any gene: 6. Germline V CDR1 and CDR2: SGHVS, FQNEAQ. CDR3 sequence (DNA): TGTGCCAGCAGCTTAAGGCCTAGCGGGAGCACCTACAATGAGCAGTTCTTC. It yields the protein CASSLRPSGSTYNEQFF.

The rearrangement links TRBV28 to TRBJ2-5; D unclear. The germline gives CDR1 MDHEN, CDR2 SYDVKM. Trimming took off 8 bases at V and 3 bases at J, with 13 bases between the two ends. The CDR3 consists of 13 residues. The CDR3 sequence: CASPQIPEETQYF. The CDR3 DNA follows: TGTGCCAGCCCGCAAATTCCCGAAGAGACCCAGTACTTC.

This chain connects TRBV7-2 to TRBJ2-5; D is possibly TRBD2 (6 bases). The CDR3 length is 15 residues. Per the germline V gene, CDR1 is SGHTA and CDR2 is FQGNSA. The V end was cut by 5 bases, the J end by 1 base, with 14 bases between. The CDR3 sequence is CASSPLGSPQETQYF. CDR3 coding DNA: TGTGCCAGCAGCCCCCTCGGGAGTCCCCAAGAGACCCAGTACTTC.

About this clone: The CDR3 carries no conserved terminal phenylalanine or tryptophan, so it likely arises from a read error. The chain uses TRBV7-9 and TRBJ1-3; tentatively, D is TRBD1 (5 bases). The CDR3 totals 17 residues. Germline assignment: CDR1 SEHNR and CDR2 FQNEAQ (reference sequence). Trimming removed 5 bases from V and 0 bases from J, with 17 bases in between. The CDR3 spells CASSVDAGPRSGNTIYV. The CDR3 nucleotides are TGTGCCAGCAGCGTAGATGCGGGACCGCGCTCTGGAAACACCATATATGTT.

The chain has TRBV5-6 and TRBJ2-3, with 12 bases identical to TRBD2. The CDR3 runs 16 residues. V shed 4 bases and J 3 bases; nucleotides not matched to a gene: 6. The germline gives CDR1 SGHDT, CDR2 YYEEEE. Here the CDR3 reads CASSRTSGKRTDTQYF. The CDR3 region has the DNA TGTGCCAGCAGCCGGACTAGCGGGAAGAGGACAGATACGCAGTATTTT.